This TCR beta chain was recovered during a study of immune heterogeneity within non-small cell lung tumors. Points from the study as a whole: Both recurring identical dominant CDR3 beta clonotypes and site-unique high-frequency clones were observed across tumor sites within a patient.

The authors used roughly 650 ng of bulk tumor genomic DNA per sample as template. Surgical sampling yielded several biopsies per primary tumor (spaced far apart). Undergoing curative surgery were patients whose non-small cell lung cancer was untreated and newly diagnosed. The donors were patients with newly diagnosed non-small cell lung cancer undergoing curative-intent surgery. CDR3 of TCR beta was amplified by multiplex PCR that used 32 V and 13 J primers. TCRdb ran MiXCR on the multiplex PCR reads and lists one entry per CDR3 protein. The sample consists of approximately 9,800 distinct CDR3 sequences, about a sixth of them appearing once. This clonotype was seen many times. The antigen remains unidentified. Germline CDR1 and CDR2: SGHAT and FQDESV (reference sequence). V was pared by 0 bases and J by 5 bases, with 14 bases between. This CDR3 comprises 16 residues.

The sequencing input was lung tumor tissue. The origin of this receptor is a man between 35 and 55 years old with non-small cell lung cancer. The chain recombines TRBV11-1 with TRBJ2-1, with D possibly being TRBD1 or TRBD2 (5 bases each). The CDR3 region is CASSLAGRLGDNEQFF. The CDR3 coding sequence is TGTGCCAGCAGCTTAGCTGGGAGATTGGGGGACAATGAGCAGTTCTTC.